The entry below gives a single T cell receptor beta chain sequence along with its context. The CDR3 runs to 11 residues. Trimming left V 4 bases short and J 4 bases short, with 6 bases between. Per germline, CDR1 SGHNT and CDR2 YYREEE (reference sequence). PCR used 60 Vbeta primers and 13 Jbeta primers. The table came from immunoSEQ multiplex PCR; TCRdb's copy has only in-frame clones and leaves some out. Of 100,000 to 150,000 clones listed, about 81% are singletons. These data originate in a study of cytomegalovirus exposure and HLA in healthy donors. The source material was PBMCs. This receptor was identified in a middle-aged woman in good health and CMV-seropositive. This chain joins TRBV5-4 and TRBJ2-7; D unresolved. The CDR3 DNA follows: TGTGCCAGCAGCGACTTATACGAGCAGTACTTC. Translation: CASSDLYEQYF.